Included here is one TCR beta chain sequence, with context. No antigen is known for it. These data belong to a study of beta chain features in type 1 diabetes. The overall study: Age, gender and cell yields were alike across patients and healthy donors.

The sequenced template was cDNA made from the entire isolated RNA. TCRdb's copy holds only in-frame clones and misses some; the assay was immunoSEQ multiplex PCR. This table holds over 90,000 clones, around 30% found once. Study-wide results and caveats: Type 1 diabetes patients had moderately but significantly shorter TCRB CDR3s in all four CD4+ subsets. Lower insertion and higher deletion counts appeared at VDJ junctions in type 1 diabetes patients.

The germline V gene encodes CDR1 LNHDA and CDR2 SQIVND (reference sequence). The CDR3 covers 15 residues. V was pared by 0 bases and J by 10 bases, with 15 bases between. This sequence joins TRBV19 and TRBJ1-4; D ambiguous. The source of this sequence is a woman younger than 30 with type 1 diabetes. Source material: central memory CD4+ T cells from blood. This CDR3 is CASSIDGVDYGKLFF. The CDR3 DNA sequence: TGTGCCAGTAGTATAGACGGGGTCGACTATGGAAAACTGTTTTTT.